What follows are 30 T cell receptor beta chains derived from one specimen sequenced in a study of STAT5B mutations in CD4+ large granular lymphocyte leukemia. Some clones are missing from TCRdb's copy, which holds only in-frame ones; the method was immunoSEQ multiplex PCR. This table has some 30,000 clones, roughly three quarters appearing once. The specimen sequenced was CD4+ T cells from blood buffy coats. These receptors came from a human donor in good health.

The gene calls are TRBV27 and TRBJ2-7; 9 nucleotides line up with TRBD1. CDR3 length: 17 amino acids. J gave up 7 bases and V 2 bases, and 15 bases lay outside the gene matches. Germline loops: CDR1 MNHEY, CDR2 SMNVEV (reference sequence). The CDR3: CASSLRPPGQGFYEQYF. In nucleotides, the CDR3 is TGTGCCAGCAGTTTACGCCCCCCGGGACAGGGATTTTATGAGCAGTACTTC.

J is TRBJ1-6 and V is TRBV28; D gene uncertain. V lost 0 bases and J lost 7, with 10 bases in between. The CDR3 extends over 15 amino acids. Looked up from germline, CDR1 is MDHEN and CDR2 is SYDVKM. The CDR3 coding sequence is TGTGCCAGCAGTTTATGGGACGCCGAGAATTCACCCCTCCACTTT. Protein: CASSLWDAENSPLHF.

The V gene is TRBV19, the J gene TRBJ2-4; D may be TRBD1 or TRBD2 (6 bases each). Trimming pared 5 bases from V and 6 bases from J, leaving 20 bases between. The CDR3 is 16 amino acids. CDR1 is LNHDA, CDR2 SQIVND, per germline (reference sequence). Here the CDR3 reads CASSPRGRLGVNIQYF. CDR3 in DNA: TGTGCCAGTAGTCCCCGGGGGCGGCTGGGGGTAAACATTCAGTACTTC.

J is TRBJ2-2 and V is TRBV5-4, with D tentatively TRBD1 (6 bases). Germline assignment: CDR1 SGHNT and CDR2 YYREEE (reference sequence). This CDR3 is built from 15 residues. V was clipped by 2 bases and J by 4 bases, with 12 bases between them. The CDR3 nucleotides are TGTGCCAGCAGCTTTGGGGGCGGTGGCACCGGGGAGCTGTTTTTT. Translated, it gives CASSFGGGGTGELFF. Based on the CDR3 plus reference TRBV5-4 and TRBJ2-2, the full variable domain is ETGVTQSPTHLIKTRGQQVTLRCSSQSGHNTVSWYQQALGQGPQFIFQYYREEENGRGNFPPRFSGLQFPNYSSELNVNALELDDSALYLCASSFGGGGTGELFFGEGSRLTVL.

Written as DNA, the CDR3 is TGCGGAGGGAACTTGAACACTGAAGCTTTCTTT. This encodes CGGNLNTEAFF. The chain links TRBV29-1 to TRBJ1-1, with D unresolved. The CDR3 spans 11 residues. Germline loops: CDR1 SQVTM, CDR2 ANQGSEA.

This clone was counted a single time. This chain uses TRBV27 with TRBJ2-3; no reliable D call. The ends were cut back, 0 bases at V and 2 bases at J, with 9 bases in the middle. The CDR3 runs to 15 residues. The germline V gene has CDR1 MNHEY and CDR2 SMNVEV (reference sequence). The CDR3: CASSLSPSLTDTQYF. CDR3 bases: TGTGCCAGCAGTTTATCCCCGTCCCTCACAGATACGCAGTATTTT.

A single count supports this clone. This chain joins TRBV6-5 and TRBJ2-1; D gene ambiguous. V gave up 0 bases and J gave up 1 base, with 10 bases separating them. Germline CDR1 is MNHEY and CDR2 is SVGAGI. This CDR3 contains 16 residues. The CDR3 reads CASSYSMGQSYNEQFF. In DNA form, the CDR3 reads TGTGCCAGCAGTTACTCGATGGGCCAATCCTACAATGAGCAGTTCTTC.

The CDR3 sequence is CASSIVGDSGANVLTF. CDR3 coding DNA: TGTGCCAGTAGTATAGTTGGGGACTCTGGGGCCAACGTCCTGACTTTC. The genes are TRBV19 and TRBJ2-6; D gene uncertain. The CDR3 runs to 16 residues. Germline CDR1 is LNHDA and CDR2 is SQIVND (reference sequence). With 1 base removed from V and 0 bases from J, the gap between germline ends came to 7 bases.

The V gene is TRBV6-1, the J gene TRBJ1-5; 7 bases are a match to TRBD1. With V trimmed by 6 bases and J by 5 bases, 7 bases remained unmatched. The CDR3 loop spans 14 amino acids. Germline V lookup: CDR1 MNHNS, CDR2 SASEGT. Here the CDR3 DNA reads TGTGCCAGCAGCCTTGGCAGGGGGTATCAGCCCCAGCATTTT. This codes for CASSLGRGYQPQHF.

The gene calls are TRBV6-1 and TRBJ2-1, with 10 bases identical to TRBD2. V gave up 8 bases and J gave up 3 bases; unmatched junction bases: 4. CDR3 length: 14 residues. The germline gives CDR1 MNHNS, CDR2 SASEGT. CDR3 protein: CASFLAGGYNEQFF. CDR3 nucleotide sequence: TGTGCCAGCTTCTTAGCGGGAGGCTACAATGAGCAGTTCTTC.

The genes are TRBV5-1 and TRBJ2-1; no definite D call. The V gene's germline CDR1 is SGHRS and CDR2 YFSETQ. The CDR3 consists of 13 residues. V lost 2 bases, J lost 4 bases, and 7 bases lay in between. In nucleotides, the CDR3 is TGCGCCAGCAGCTTTGGCAGTTACAATGAGCAGTTCTTC. It is translated as CASSFGSYNEQFF.

J is TRBJ2-2 and V is TRBV30; perhaps TRBD1 as D (7 bases). The CDR3 covers 15 residues. CDR1 and CDR2 (germline): GTSNPN, SVGIG (reference sequence). V lost 5 bases and J 6 bases, leaving 19 bases between the germline ends. The DNA for the CDR3 is TGTGCCTGGGGGAGGACAGGAGGGCTTCCCGGGGAGCTGTTTTTT. It encodes CAWGRTGGLPGELFF.

The chain combines TRBV19 with TRBJ1-2; the D gene is possibly TRBD1 (5 bases). CDR3 length equals 16 residues. The V and J ends lost 7 bases and 9 bases respectively, with 27 bases between them. Germline V gene lookup returns CDR1 LNHDA and CDR2 SQIVND (reference sequence). The CDR3 DNA reads as TGTGCCAGTACCATTATCGACAGTTGGGGCTATGATCGCTACACCTTC. Its protein product is CASTIIDSWGYDRYTF.

The chain has TRBV4-1 and TRBJ2-1; 7 nucleotides agree with TRBD2. CDR3 size: 13 residues. The V segment lost 1 base and the J segment 7 bases; nucleotides outside the gene matches: 1. Germline loops: CDR1 MGHRA, CDR2 YSYEKL. CDR3 residues: CASSQGGGNEQFF. Written as DNA, the CDR3 is TGCGCCAGCAGCCAAGGGGGGGGTAATGAGCAGTTCTTC.

This chain connects TRBV10-1 to TRBJ1-2, with 8 bases identical to TRBD1. Per germline, CDR1 WNHNN and CDR2 SYGVQD (reference sequence). The CDR3 is made up of 15 amino acids. Trimming cost V 9 bases and J 0 bases; bases outside gene matches: 9. This CDR3 reads CARDREIDSNYGYTF. The DNA for the CDR3 is TGCGCCAGGGACAGGGAGATCGACTCTAACTATGGCTACACCTTC.

The J gene is TRBJ2-7, the V gene TRBV7-9; D is unresolved. Deletions cut 4 bases from V and 6 bases from J, with 7 bases between. The V gene's germline CDR1 is SEHNR and CDR2 FQNEAQ (reference sequence). The CDR3 contains 11 residues. CDR3 region: CASSSLTEQYF. Here the CDR3 DNA reads TGTGCCAGCAGCTCCCTCACCGAGCAGTACTTC.

This clone was counted only a few times. The gene calls are TRBV30 and TRBJ1-5; D not certain. The V gene's germline CDR1 is GTSNPN and CDR2 SVGIG (reference sequence). This CDR3 is built from 14 residues. V lost 2 bases and J 0 bases, leaving 8 bases between the germline ends. In nucleotides, the CDR3 is TGTGCCTGGAGTCCGGCTAATAGCAATCAGCCCCAGCATTTT. Protein product: CAWSPANSNQPQHF.

This clone was observed once. The chain combines TRBV28 with TRBJ2-7; TRBD1 matches at 8 bases. Per the germline V gene, CDR1 is MDHEN and CDR2 is SYDVKM. The V gene end was trimmed by 7 bases and the J gene end by 3 bases; junction bases not matched to a gene: 8. This CDR3 region has 14 residues. CDR3 protein: CASTRQGRSYEQYV. Here the CDR3 DNA reads TGTGCCAGCACCCGACAGGGGCGAAGCTACGAGCAGTACGTC.

The chain is built from TRBV6-5 and TRBJ1-2, with TRBD1 as a possible D gene (6 bases). The germline V gene encodes CDR1 MNHEY and CDR2 SVGAGI. The CDR3 is 12 residues long. V lost 0 bases and J lost 7, with 6 bases in between. The DNA of the CDR3 is TGTGCCAGCAGTTACTCAGGGGGTGGCTACACCTTC. Its protein is CASSYSGGGYTF.

This chain joins TRBV30 and TRBJ2-1; 11 nucleotides match TRBD2. Germline V CDR1 and CDR2: GTSNPN, SVGIG (reference sequence). With 1 base clipped from V and 5 bases from J, the junction kept 7 bases outside the gene matches. The CDR3 is made up of 16 amino acids. The CDR3 loop reads CAWSAILAGAHNEQFF. In nucleotides, the CDR3 is TGTGCCTGGAGTGCCATACTAGCGGGAGCCCACAATGAGCAGTTCTTC.

The rearrangement uses TRBV30 and TRBJ2-2, with 9 positions matching TRBD1. The ends lost 3 bases at V and 3 bases at J; junction bases unmatched: 8. Germline V gives CDR1 GTSNPN, CDR2 SVGIG (reference sequence). This CDR3 has 16 residues. Here the CDR3 DNA reads TGTGCCTGGAGAGACCCGGGACAGGGATACACCGGGGAGCTGTTTTTT. It specifies CAWRDPGQGYTGELFF.

The rearrangement joins TRBV11-1 to TRBJ1-2; D gene uncertain. This CDR3 has 13 amino acids. The V end lost 3 bases, the J end lost 3 bases, and 8 bases lay between the germline ends. Germline loops: CDR1 SGHAT, CDR2 FQDESV (reference sequence). The chain's CDR3 is CASSFGEDYGYTF. CDR3 coding DNA: TGTGCCAGCAGCTTTGGGGAAGACTATGGCTACACCTTC.

The chain carries TRBV5-1 and TRBJ2-3, with D unclear. Germline CDR1 reads SGHRS; CDR2 reads YFSETQ. V gave up 3 bases and J gave up 0 bases, with 2 bases separating them. The CDR3 is 12 residues long. The CDR3 sequence is CASSSSTDTQYF. The DNA for the CDR3 is TGCGCCAGCAGCTCGAGCACAGATACGCAGTATTTT.

This rearrangement joins TRBV29-1 to TRBJ2-7, with 11 bases fitting TRBD1. The germline gives CDR1 SQVTM, CDR2 ANQGSEA. The CDR3 loop spans 16 amino acids. V lost 0 bases, J lost 5 bases, and 9 bases stayed unmatched. The CDR3 sequence: CSVEDPGQGVKHEQYF. Here the CDR3 DNA reads TGCAGCGTTGAAGATCCGGGACAGGGGGTAAAACACGAGCAGTACTTC.

The chain employs TRBV28 and TRBJ1-4, with TRBD1 identical over 8 bases. Germline V gene data show CDR1 as MDHEN and CDR2 as SYDVKM. CDR3 size: 16 residues. Losses at the gene ends were 7 bases for V and 0 bases for J; bases not matched to a gene: 7. The CDR3 DNA sequence: TGTGCCAGCACAGGGGGGACAGGAACAACTAATGAAAAACTGTTTTTT. Translating gives CASTGGTGTTNEKLFF.

The CDR3 loop is CASKISTHYGYTF. In nucleotides, the CDR3 is TGTGCCAGCAAAATTAGTACCCACTATGGCTACACCTTC. V and J are TRBV25-1 and TRBJ1-2, with no clear D. CDR1 MGHDK and CDR2 SYGVNS come from the germline V gene. CDR3 length: 13 amino acids. With 7 bases removed from V and 3 bases from J, the gap between germline ends came to 12 bases.

The chain joins TRBV4-1 to TRBJ2-7, with TRBD2 matching over 9 bases. The trim removed 4 bases at V and 2 bases at J, leaving 3 bases unmatched. Germline loops: CDR1 MGHRA, CDR2 YSYEKL. The CDR3 is 14 residues long. The CDR3 sequence is CASSPTSGPYEQYF. The CDR3 nucleotides read TGCGCCAGCAGCCCGACTAGCGGACCCTACGAGCAGTACTTC.

The chain joins TRBV6-5 to TRBJ2-5; D remains unclear. The last part of the DNA fits TRBJ2-7 better; the J call may be wrong. CDR3 length: 15 amino acids. In germline, CDR1 is MNHEY, CDR2 SVGAGI. CDR3 amino acids: CASSYSALGSYEQYF. DNA for the CDR3: TGTGCCAGCAGTTACTCGGCTCTGGGCTCCTACGAGCAGTACTTC.

This chain links TRBV16 with TRBJ1-2; the match to TRBD1 covers 7 bases. V was pared by 3 bases and J by 1 base, with 8 bases of the junction left unmatched. CDR3 length equals 16 residues. Germline CDR1 and CDR2: KGHSY and FQNENV. CDR3 protein: CASSHTGTEVNYGYTF. The CDR3 DNA reads as TGTGCCAGCAGCCATACCGGGACAGAGGTTAACTATGGCTACACCTTC.

This clone was seen only once. V usage is TRBV29-1 and J usage is TRBJ2-3; D is uncertain. From germline, CDR1 is SQVTM and CDR2 ANQGSEA. The V and J ends lost 0 bases and 6 bases respectively, with 7 bases between them. The CDR3 loop spans 12 amino acids. The CDR3 loop is CSVEEGSDTQYF. The CDR3 DNA reads TGCAGCGTTGAAGAGGGCTCGGATACGCAGTATTTT.